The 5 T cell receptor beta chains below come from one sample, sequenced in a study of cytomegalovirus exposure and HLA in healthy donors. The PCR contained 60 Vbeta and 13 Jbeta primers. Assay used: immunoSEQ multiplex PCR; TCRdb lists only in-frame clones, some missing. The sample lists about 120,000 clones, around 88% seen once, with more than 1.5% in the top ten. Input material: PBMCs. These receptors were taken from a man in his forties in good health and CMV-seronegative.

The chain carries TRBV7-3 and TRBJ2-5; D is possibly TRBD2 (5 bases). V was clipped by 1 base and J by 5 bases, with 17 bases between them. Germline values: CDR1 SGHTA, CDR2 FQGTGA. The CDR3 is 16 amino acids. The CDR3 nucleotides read TGTGCCAGCAGCTTAAGGGCAACGACGCAGCGGGAGACCCAGTACTTC. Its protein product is CASSLRATTQRETQYF.

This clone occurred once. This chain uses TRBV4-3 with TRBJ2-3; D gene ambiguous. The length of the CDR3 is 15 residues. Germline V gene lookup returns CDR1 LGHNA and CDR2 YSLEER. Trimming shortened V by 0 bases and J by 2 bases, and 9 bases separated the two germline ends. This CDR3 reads CASSQDVEATDTQYF. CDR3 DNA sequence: TGCGCCAGCAGCCAAGATGTCGAAGCCACAGATACGCAGTATTTT.

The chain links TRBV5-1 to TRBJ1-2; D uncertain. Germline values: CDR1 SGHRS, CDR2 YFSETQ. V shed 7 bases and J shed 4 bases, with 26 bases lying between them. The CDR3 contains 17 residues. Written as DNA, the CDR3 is TGCGCCAGCGGCGTATTTCCTTTCTCCCTCGGAGGCTATGGCTACACCTTC. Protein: CASGVFPFSLGGYGYTF. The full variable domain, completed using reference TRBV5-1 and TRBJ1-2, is KAGVTQTPRYLIKTRGQQVTLSCSPISGHRSVSWYQQTPGQGLQFLFEYFSETQRNKGNFPGRFSGRQFSNSRSEMNVSTLELGDSALYLCASGVFPFSLGGYGYTFGSGTRLTVV.

Here the CDR3 DNA reads TGTGCCAGCAGCCAAACAGGGGGCGGTCAGCCCCAGCATTTT. Protein sequence: CASSQTGGGQPQHF. The chain combines TRBV6-1 with TRBJ1-5, with TRBD1 identical over 9 bases. Germline V lookup: CDR1 MNHNS, CDR2 SASEGT. V was pared by 6 bases and J by 6 bases, with 6 bases of the junction left unmatched. There are 14 residues in the CDR3.

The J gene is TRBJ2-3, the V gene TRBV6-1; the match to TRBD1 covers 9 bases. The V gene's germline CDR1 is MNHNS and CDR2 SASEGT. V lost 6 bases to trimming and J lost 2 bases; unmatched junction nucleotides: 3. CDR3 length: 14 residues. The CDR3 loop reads CASSDRGSTDTQYF. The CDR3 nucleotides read TGTGCCAGCAGCGACAGGGGGTCCACAGATACGCAGTATTTT.